The TCR beta chain under discussion was sequenced for a study of beta chain features in type 1 diabetes. Study conclusions and caveats: Significant though moderate, a shortening of TCRB CDR3s appeared in all four CD4+ subsets of Type 1 diabetes patients.

Worth noting for this clone: Its target is not known.

This CDR3 is built from 16 residues. V lost 2 bases and J 1 base, leaving 14 bases between the germline ends. Germline V gene lookup returns CDR1 MNHNS and CDR2 SASEGT. Expressed TCRB transcripts were sequenced after all isolated RNA was converted to cDNA. The repertoire was sequenced with immunoSEQ multiplex PCR; TCRdb's copy has only in-frame clones and lacks some. The sample shows 100,000 to 150,000 clones, approximately 10% of them seen only once. Sequenced: central memory CD4+ T cells from blood. The rearrangement links TRBV6-1 to TRBJ1-1, with D possibly TRBD1 on 6 matching bases. The source is a man in his thirties or forties with type 1 diabetes. The CDR3 spells CASSEFPTGRNTEAFF. The CDR3 region has the DNA TGTGCCAGCAGTGAATTTCCAACAGGGCGGAACACTGAAGCTTTCTTT.